The 5 T cell receptor beta chains below all came from one sample that was sequenced in a study of cytomegalovirus exposure and HLA in healthy donors. Primers: 60 Vbeta forward and 13 Jbeta reverse. The protocol was immunoSEQ multiplex PCR, while the TCRdb copy is restricted to in-frame clones and leaves out a portion. This repertoire shows around 200,000 clones, under 85% found once; its top ten account for around 1.7%. Sequencing was done on a sample of PBMCs. Receptors originate from a man in his fifties or sixties in good health and CMV-seronegative.

CDR3 protein: CASSPSTTATGTEAFF. DNA of the CDR3: TGTGCCAGCTCCCCCTCGACTACGGCCACCGGGACTGAAGCTTTCTTT. The chain joins TRBV18 to TRBJ1-1; no definite D call. The CDR3 length is 16 residues. V was pared by 6 bases and J by 5 bases, with 22 bases between. Germline CDR1 reads KGHSH; CDR2 reads LQKENI.

V usage is TRBV5-1 and J usage is TRBJ2-2; 7 nucleotides match TRBD1. Per the germline V gene, CDR1 is SGHRS and CDR2 is YFSETQ. CDR3 length equals 14 residues. V lost 4 bases, J lost 3 bases, and 3 bases stayed unmatched. DNA for the CDR3: TGCGCCAGCAGCGCACAGGGGTACACCGGGGAGCTGTTTTTT. Translated, it gives CASSAQGYTGELFF.

This clone occurred once. The gene calls are TRBV7-3 and TRBJ2-3; tentatively, D is TRBD2 (6 bases). CDR3 length: 14 amino acids. The germline CDR1 and CDR2 sequences are SGHTA and FQGTGA. The V and J ends lost 5 bases and 1 base respectively, with 10 bases between them. DNA for the CDR3: TGTGCCAGCAGCCAAACGGGGGGCACAGATACGCAGTATTTT. As protein: CASSQTGGTDTQYF.

The rearrangement uses TRBV6-1 and TRBJ2-3; weak D call: TRBD2 (6 bases). The CDR3 runs 17 residues. Germline V gene lookup returns CDR1 MNHNS and CDR2 SASEGT. With 2 bases removed from V and 0 bases from J, the gap between germline ends came to 15 bases. CDR3 DNA sequence: TGTGCCAGCAGTGAACCTCGGGAGTCGAGAAGCACAGATACGCAGTATTTT. Translated, it gives CASSEPRESRSTDTQYF.

This clone was seen once. This chain links TRBV11-2 with TRBJ2-7; D gene unclear. Trimming removed 5 bases from V and 7 bases from J, with 12 bases in between. The V gene's germline CDR1 is SGHAT and CDR2 FQNNGV. This CDR3 is 12 amino acids long. The CDR3 DNA reads as TGTGCCAGCAGCCCAAACCACGGGGAGCAGTACTTC. Amino acid sequence: CASSPNHGEQYF.